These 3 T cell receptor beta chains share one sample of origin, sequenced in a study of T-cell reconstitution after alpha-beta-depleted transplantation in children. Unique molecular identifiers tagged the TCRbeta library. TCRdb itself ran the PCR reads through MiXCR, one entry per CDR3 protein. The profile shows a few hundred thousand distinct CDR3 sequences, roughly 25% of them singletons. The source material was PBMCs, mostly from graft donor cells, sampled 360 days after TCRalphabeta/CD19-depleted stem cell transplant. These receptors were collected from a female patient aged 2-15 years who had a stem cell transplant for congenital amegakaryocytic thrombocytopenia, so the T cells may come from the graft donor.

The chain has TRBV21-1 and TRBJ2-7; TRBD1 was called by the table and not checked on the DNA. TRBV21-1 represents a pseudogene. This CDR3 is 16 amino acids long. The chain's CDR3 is CASSKSGTASSYEQYF. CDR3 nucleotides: TGTGCCAGCAGCAAATCTGGGACAGCAAGCTCCTACGAGCAGTACTTC.

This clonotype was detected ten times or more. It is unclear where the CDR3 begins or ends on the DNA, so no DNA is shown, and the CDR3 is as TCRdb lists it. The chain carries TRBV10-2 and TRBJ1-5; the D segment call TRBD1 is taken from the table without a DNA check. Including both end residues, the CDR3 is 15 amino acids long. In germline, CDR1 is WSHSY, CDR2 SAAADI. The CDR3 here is CASSDFRGATQPQHF.

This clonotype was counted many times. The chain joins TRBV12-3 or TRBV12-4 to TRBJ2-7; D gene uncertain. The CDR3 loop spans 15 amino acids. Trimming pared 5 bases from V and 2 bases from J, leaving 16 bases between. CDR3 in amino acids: CASSHRAERAYEQYF. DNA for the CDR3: TGTGCCAGCAGTCACCGGGCCGAAAGAGCCTACGAGCAGTACTTC.